This T cell receptor beta chain was sequenced during a study of blood T cell repertoires in COVID-19. The germline V gene has CDR1 LNHDA and CDR2 SQIVND (reference sequence). V was cut by 6 bases and J by 0 bases, with 21 bases left in between. CDR3 length: 18 amino acids. Some clones are missing from TCRdb's copy, which holds only in-frame ones; the method was immunoSEQ multiplex PCR. The sample carries tens of thousands of clones, 90% to 95% recorded once. V gene TRBV19 combines with J gene TRBJ1-3, with D perhaps TRBD1 (6 bases). Sequenced input: peripheral blood. This sequence was found in a woman of 80 years or more with acute or convalescent COVID-19. The CDR3 loop reads CASSSRPGTLNSGNTIYF. CDR3 DNA: TGTGCCAGTAGCAGCAGACCCGGGACACTCAACTCTGGAAACACCATATATTTT. Full variable domain (outside the CDR3, taken from reference TRBV19 and TRBJ1-3): DGGITQSPKYLFRKEGQNVTLSCEQNLNHDAMYWYRQDPGQGLRLIYYSQIVNDFQKGDIAEGYSVSREKKESFPLTVTSAQKNPTAFYLCASSSRPGTLNSGNTIYFGEGSWLTVV.